The rows below give T cell receptor beta chains drawn from one sample of a study of blood T cells in healthy people across ages. TCRdb ran MiXCR on the 5' RACE reads and lists one entry per CDR3 protein. Of 500,000 to 600,000 distinct CDR3 sequences listed, 25% to 30% were seen once; the top ten hold less than 20%. The specimen sequenced was blood. The receptors were gathered from a woman aged 70-85 years in good health. Both conserved end residues are part of each CDR3. D genes are given only for firm matches. Size tells how often a clone was seen (once, few, many) or the class of an expanded clone, and some rows leave it out.

v_call: TRBV3-1
clone_size: few
j_call: TRBJ2-7
d_call: NA
cdr3_nt: TGTGCCAGCAGCCTAAAGGGTTCCTTCTTCTCCTACGAGCAGTACTTC
cdr3_aa: CASSLKGSFFSYEQYF

v_call: TRBV7-8
clone_size: NA
j_call: TRBJ1-2
d_call: NA
cdr3_nt: TGTGCCAGCAGCCGAACAACTCAATATGGCTACACCTTC
cdr3_aa: CASSRTTQYGYTF

v_call: TRBV2
clone_size: NA
j_call: TRBJ2-3
d_call: NA
cdr3_nt: TGTGCCAGCAAAACTAGCAGTGAGATCACAGATACGCAGTATTTT
cdr3_aa: CASKTSSEITDTQYF

v_call: TRBV6-2/TRBV6-3
clone_size: few
j_call: TRBJ2-7
d_call: NA
cdr3_nt: TGTGCCAGCAGTCAGCGGATTCACTACGAGCAGTACTTC
cdr3_aa: CASSQRIHYEQYF

v_call: TRBV11-3
clone_size: NA
j_call: TRBJ2-1
d_call: TRBD2
cdr3_nt: TGTGCCAGCAGCTTAGGCGGCTCTAGCGGGGGGAAGGCGTTCTTC
cdr3_aa: CASSLGGSSGGKAFF

v_call: TRBV5-1
clone_size: few
j_call: TRBJ1-6
d_call: NA
cdr3_nt: TGCGCCAGCAGCTTGGGGGGCAGGGGTTATAATTCACCCCTCCACTTT
cdr3_aa: CASSLGGRGYNSPLHF

v_call: TRBV25-1
clone_size: many
j_call: TRBJ2-5
d_call: NA
cdr3_nt: TGTGCCAGCCGAGGGGCGGAGACCCAGTACTTC
cdr3_aa: CASRGAETQYF

v_call: TRBV20-1
clone_size: many
j_call: TRBJ1-2
d_call: NA
cdr3_nt: TGCAGTGCTAGAGATTCTCTTGTCTATGGCTACACCTTC
cdr3_aa: CSARDSLVYGYTF

v_call: TRBV5-1
clone_size: few
j_call: TRBJ2-1
d_call: NA
cdr3_nt: TGCGCCAGCAGCTCAGGGTCCGAGGTCGCGGAGCAGTTCTTC
cdr3_aa: CASSSGSEVAEQFF

v_call: TRBV2
clone_size: NA
j_call: TRBJ2-7
d_call: TRBD1
cdr3_nt: TGTGCCAGCAGTAGGGACAGGGGGTCCTACGAGCAGTACTTC
cdr3_aa: CASSRDRGSYEQYF

v_call: TRBV5-1
clone_size: NA
j_call: TRBJ2-5
d_call: TRBD2
cdr3_nt: TGCGCCAGCAGCTTACGACTAGCGGGGTCCCCGGAGACCCAGTACTTC
cdr3_aa: CASSLRLAGSPETQYF

v_call: TRBV9
clone_size: NA
j_call: TRBJ1-2
d_call: TRBD1
cdr3_nt: TGTGCCAGCAGCGCTACAGGGGACTATGGCTACACCTTC
cdr3_aa: CASSATGDYGYTF

v_call: TRBV7-2
clone_size: NA
j_call: TRBJ1-6
d_call: TRBD1
cdr3_nt: TGTGCCAGCAGCCTTGGGACAGGGAGCTCCTATAATTCACCCCTCCACTTT
cdr3_aa: CASSLGTGSSYNSPLHF

v_call: TRBV20-1
clone_size: NA
j_call: TRBJ1-2
d_call: NA
cdr3_nt: TGCAGTGCTGCCGACAGGAACTATGGCTACACCTTC
cdr3_aa: CSAADRNYGYTF

v_call: TRBV5-1
clone_size: NA
j_call: TRBJ2-5
d_call: NA
cdr3_nt: TGCGCCAGCAGCGCCATTGACAAAGAGACCCAGTACTTC
cdr3_aa: CASSAIDKETQYF

v_call: TRBV5-1
clone_size: NA
j_call: TRBJ2-1
d_call: NA
cdr3_nt: TGCGCCAGCAGCACCGGGGGTAGTAACAATGAGCAGTTCTTC
cdr3_aa: CASSTGGSNNEQFF

v_call: TRBV3-1
clone_size: NA
j_call: TRBJ2-1
d_call: NA
cdr3_nt: TGTGCCAGCAGCCCTAGGACCCGTGCCAATGAGCAGTTCTTC
cdr3_aa: CASSPRTRANEQFF

v_call: TRBV5-1
clone_size: NA
j_call: TRBJ2-5
d_call: TRBD1
cdr3_nt: TGCGCCAGCAGCTCCCAACCGGGACAGAGCCAAGAGACCCAGTACTTC
cdr3_aa: CASSSQPGQSQETQYF

v_call: TRBV7-3
clone_size: NA
j_call: TRBJ2-1
d_call: TRBD1
cdr3_nt: TGTGCCACCTCTGTCCAGGGGGCCTCCTACAATGAGCAGTTCTTC
cdr3_aa: CATSVQGASYNEQFF

v_call: TRBV20-1
clone_size: NA
j_call: TRBJ2-2
d_call: NA
cdr3_nt: TGCAGTGCTAGAGTCCCGGGGGATAACACCGGGGAGCTGTTTTTT
cdr3_aa: CSARVPGDNTGELFF

v_call: TRBV6-5
clone_size: NA
j_call: TRBJ2-3
d_call: TRBD2
cdr3_nt: TGTGCCAGCAGGCCGGGCGGGGGGAATACGCAGTATTTT
cdr3_aa: CASRPGGGNTQYF

v_call: TRBV29-1
clone_size: few
j_call: TRBJ2-3
d_call: NA
cdr3_nt: TGCAGCGTTGAAAAGGGTCTATCCACAGATACGCAGTATTTT
cdr3_aa: CSVEKGLSTDTQYF

v_call: TRBV24-1
clone_size: NA
j_call: TRBJ1-4
d_call: TRBD1
cdr3_nt: TGTGCCACCAGTGACACCCGGACAGGGAATGAAAAACTGTTTTTT
cdr3_aa: CATSDTRTGNEKLFF

v_call: TRBV5-5
clone_size: many
j_call: TRBJ2-1
d_call: NA
cdr3_nt: TGTGCCAGCAGCTTGGAGGACTACCATTACAATGAGCAGTTCTTC
cdr3_aa: CASSLEDYHYNEQFF

v_call: TRBV16
clone_size: many
j_call: TRBJ2-1
d_call: NA
cdr3_nt: TGTGCCAGCAGCCAATCGCTAGTTAGCTACAATGAGCAGTTCTTC
cdr3_aa: CASSQSLVSYNEQFF

v_call: TRBV7-2
clone_size: NA
j_call: TRBJ2-1
d_call: TRBD1
cdr3_nt: TGTGCCAGCAGTCCACCGGGGGACAGGGGAGGGAATGAGCAGTTCTTC
cdr3_aa: CASSPPGDRGGNEQFF

v_call: TRBV4-3
clone_size: NA
j_call: TRBJ2-7
d_call: TRBD2
cdr3_nt: TGCGCCAGCAGCCAAGGCCCAGGGCGGGAGGGCCTCTACGAGCAGTACTTC
cdr3_aa: CASSQGPGREGLYEQYF

v_call: TRBV7-9
clone_size: many
j_call: TRBJ2-6
d_call: NA
cdr3_nt: TGTGCCAGCAGCTCTTCTTCCTCTGGGGCCAACGTCCTGACTTTC
cdr3_aa: CASSSSSSGANVLTF

v_call: TRBV2
clone_size: NA
j_call: TRBJ2-5
d_call: NA
cdr3_nt: TGTGCCAGCAGTGAAGCCGGGAATCCCGGAGAGACCCAGTACTTC
cdr3_aa: CASSEAGNPGETQYF

v_call: TRBV12-3/TRBV12-4
clone_size: once
j_call: TRBJ2-5
d_call: NA
cdr3_nt: TGTGCCAGCAAGGAACAGACTTGGAAGACCCAGTACTTC
cdr3_aa: CASKEQTWKTQYF

v_call: TRBV20-1
clone_size: NA
j_call: TRBJ1-2
d_call: TRBD1
cdr3_nt: TGCAGTGCTAGAGATTCGGGGACAGGGGGCGTGTATGGCTACACCTTC
cdr3_aa: CSARDSGTGGVYGYTF

v_call: TRBV12-3/TRBV12-4
clone_size: few
j_call: TRBJ2-5
d_call: TRBD2
cdr3_nt: TGTGCCAGCAGTTCCCTGACTAGCGGGGGGGCAAAGACCCAGTACTTC
cdr3_aa: CASSSLTSGGAKTQYF

v_call: TRBV6-2/TRBV6-3
clone_size: NA
j_call: TRBJ2-1
d_call: TRBD1
cdr3_nt: TGTGCCAGCAGTTACTCACGCGGGACAGGCTCCTACAATGAGCAGTTCTTC
cdr3_aa: CASSYSRGTGSYNEQFF

v_call: TRBV20-1
clone_size: NA
j_call: TRBJ2-7
d_call: NA
cdr3_nt: TGCAGTGCTAGACCGGGACATTCCTACGAGCAGTACTTC
cdr3_aa: CSARPGHSYEQYF

v_call: TRBV5-1
clone_size: NA
j_call: TRBJ1-1
d_call: NA
cdr3_nt: TGCGCCAGCAGCTTGGAAACGTCGGGTTTGACTGAAGCTTTCTTT
cdr3_aa: CASSLETSGLTEAFF

v_call: TRBV20-1
clone_size: NA
j_call: TRBJ2-3
d_call: NA
cdr3_nt: TGCAGTGCCCCATGGGGCGGAAACACAGATACGCAGTATTTT
cdr3_aa: CSAPWGGNTDTQYF

v_call: TRBV20-1
clone_size: NA
j_call: TRBJ2-1
d_call: NA
cdr3_nt: TGCAGTGCCGCTAGCGACTCCTACAATGAGCAGTTCTTC
cdr3_aa: CSAASDSYNEQFF

v_call: TRBV2
clone_size: few
j_call: TRBJ2-5
d_call: NA
cdr3_nt: TGTGCCAGCAGCCCTGAGACCCAGTACTTC
cdr3_aa: CASSPETQYF

v_call: TRBV12-3/TRBV12-4
clone_size: NA
j_call: TRBJ2-3
d_call: NA
cdr3_nt: TGTGCCAGCGCTCTCGGACAGCACTACTCACAGGGCGGGCAGTATTTT
cdr3_aa: CASALGQHYSQGGQYF

v_call: TRBV12-3/TRBV12-4
clone_size: NA
j_call: TRBJ2-2
d_call: TRBD2
cdr3_nt: TGTGCCAGCAGTTCTGCCAGACTAGCGGGGTACACCGGGGAGCTGTTTTTT
cdr3_aa: CASSSARLAGYTGELFF

v_call: TRBV7-9
clone_size: few
j_call: TRBJ2-5
d_call: NA
cdr3_nt: TGTGCCAGCAGCTTAGCGCTGGGCCAGTTCCAAGAGACCCAGTACTTC
cdr3_aa: CASSLALGQFQETQYF

v_call: TRBV4-1
clone_size: NA
j_call: TRBJ1-1
d_call: NA
cdr3_nt: TGCGCCAGCAGCCACATCCAGGGGGAAGCTTTCTTT
cdr3_aa: CASSHIQGEAFF

v_call: TRBV7-9
clone_size: NA
j_call: TRBJ2-7
d_call: NA
cdr3_nt: TGTGCCAGCGGAGATACTAGTATCTACGAGCAGTACTTC
cdr3_aa: CASGDTSIYEQYF

v_call: TRBV24-1
clone_size: NA
j_call: TRBJ2-4
d_call: NA
cdr3_nt: TGTGCCACCAGTGATTTCGCAAAGAACATTCAGTACTTC
cdr3_aa: CATSDFAKNIQYF

v_call: TRBV2
clone_size: NA
j_call: TRBJ1-6
d_call: TRBD1
cdr3_nt: TGTGCCAGCAGTGAAGCAGCACAGGGGAGCAATTCACCCCTCCACTTT
cdr3_aa: CASSEAAQGSNSPLHF

v_call: TRBV11-3
clone_size: NA
j_call: TRBJ1-2
d_call: NA
cdr3_nt: TGTGCCAGCGGAAAGGGACAAGATGGCTACACCTTC
cdr3_aa: CASGKGQDGYTF

v_call: TRBV7-2
clone_size: few
j_call: TRBJ2-7
d_call: NA
cdr3_nt: TGTGCCAGCAGCTCCTCGAGGGGGAGAGGCTACGAGCAGTACTTC
cdr3_aa: CASSSSRGRGYEQYF

v_call: TRBV7-2
clone_size: few
j_call: TRBJ2-7
d_call: NA
cdr3_nt: TGTGCCAGCAGCTTAGGTTACGTGACCTACGAGCAGTACTTC
cdr3_aa: CASSLGYVTYEQYF

v_call: TRBV29-1
clone_size: few
j_call: TRBJ2-7
d_call: NA
cdr3_nt: TGCAGCGTTGAAGATGGGTTAGGCTACGAGCAGTACTTC
cdr3_aa: CSVEDGLGYEQYF

v_call: TRBV7-6
clone_size: many
j_call: TRBJ2-1
d_call: NA
cdr3_nt: TGTGCCAGCAGCGTCTCCCGAACAGCCACTAATGAGCAGTTCTTC
cdr3_aa: CASSVSRTATNEQFF

v_call: TRBV29-1
clone_size: few
j_call: TRBJ2-5
d_call: NA
cdr3_nt: TGCAGCGCCCTCCTAGCTCAAGAGACCCAGTACTTC
cdr3_aa: CSALLAQETQYF

v_call: TRBV5-1
clone_size: NA
j_call: TRBJ2-5
d_call: NA
cdr3_nt: TGCGCCAGCAGCTTTAAAGATTTGGGGACCCAGTACTTC
cdr3_aa: CASSFKDLGTQYF

v_call: TRBV7-2
clone_size: NA
j_call: TRBJ2-1
d_call: TRBD2
cdr3_nt: TGTGCCAGCAGCTCTTTAGGCGGGACTAGCCTTAGGTCCTACAATGAGCAGTTCTTC
cdr3_aa: CASSSLGGTSLRSYNEQFF

v_call: TRBV6-5
clone_size: NA
j_call: TRBJ2-1
d_call: NA
cdr3_nt: TGTGCCAGCAGCCATACTAGCAACCTCTACAATGAGCAGTTCTTC
cdr3_aa: CASSHTSNLYNEQFF

v_call: TRBV6-6
clone_size: NA
j_call: TRBJ2-5
d_call: NA
cdr3_nt: TGTGCCAGCAGTTACTCTGGGGGCCGGACTCAAGAGACCCAGTACTTC
cdr3_aa: CASSYSGGRTQETQYF